This is a list of T cell receptor beta chains from one sample in a study of blood T cell repertoires in COVID-19. Only in-frame clones appear in the TCRdb table, and some are missing; sequencing was by immunoSEQ multiplex PCR. This table has some 90,000 clones, 80% appearing once. The sequencing input was peripheral blood. These receptors all come from a woman aged 65 to 85 with acute or convalescent COVID-19. Each CDR3 is given with its conserved first and last residue. The order of the fields is clone size, J gene, D gene, V gene, CDR3 DNA, CDR3 protein. The D gene is left open where the match is weak. The listing skips clone size in some rows; elsewhere it reads once, few, many or a size class.

medium-sized,TRBJ2-7,-,TRBV4-3,TGCGCCAGCAGCCAAGATCAGGGTAGGCACTACGAGCAGTACTTC,CASSQDQGRHYEQYF
-,TRBJ2-5,TRBD1,TRBV18,TGTGCCAGCTCACCACGACAGGGGGCCCGAGAGACCCAGTACTTC,CASSPRQGARETQYF
-,TRBJ2-5,TRBD1,TRBV5-6,TGTGCCAGCAGCTTGACAGGGGTGTTTTCCGAGACCCAGTACTTC,CASSLTGVFSETQYF
few,TRBJ2-5,TRBD2,TRBV10-1,TGCGCCAGCAGCGAGGGTCCTAGCGGGAGCAGTAGGGAGACCCAGTACTTC,CASSEGPSGSSRETQYF
-,TRBJ1-4,TRBD1,TRBV25-1,TGTGCCAGCAGTGAATCTAGGGGGACAGGGAATGAAAAACTGTTTTTT,CASSESRGTGNEKLFF
-,TRBJ1-1,-,TRBV4-1,TGCGCCAGCAGCCCGACAGGCGGTATTGTGAACACTGAAGCTTTCTTT,CASSPTGGIVNTEAFF
-,TRBJ2-1,TRBD2,TRBV6-5,TGTGCCAGCAGGGTAGCGGGGAATGAGCAGTTCTTC,CASRVAGNEQFF
-,TRBJ1-5,-,TRBV19,TGTGCCAGTAGTATAGGAGGCCAGCCCCAGCATTTT,CASSIGGQPQHF
-,TRBJ2-5,TRBD1,TRBV9,TGTGCCAGCAGCGCAGAAGGGGGCGAAGAGACCCAGTACTTC,CASSAEGGEETQYF
-,TRBJ1-2,-,TRBV5-1,TGCGCCAGCAGCTTGGAGGGTCAGGGCTATGGCTACACCTTC,CASSLEGQGYGYTF
-,TRBJ1-1,-,TRBV7-2,TGTGCCAGCAGCTTAATGCAGGGTGGCACTGAAGCTTTCTTT,CASSLMQGGTEAFF
-,TRBJ1-5,-,TRBV30,TGTGCCTGGAGTGTACAGGGAGATCAGCCCCAGCATTTT,CAWSVQGDQPQHF
few,TRBJ2-1,TRBD2,TRBV23-1,TGCGCCAGCAGTCAATCCTTAGCGGGGGGCGTTAATGAGCAGTTCTTC,CASSQSLAGGVNEQFF
-,TRBJ2-7,TRBD2,TRBV7-9,TGTGCCAGCAGCTTATTAGCGGGGGGAATTGGCGAGCAGTACTTC,CASSLLAGGIGEQYF
once,TRBJ2-3,TRBD2,TRBV5-1,TGCGCCAGCAGCTTGGGACTAGCTTTTAGCACAGATACGCAGTATTTT,CASSLGLAFSTDTQYF
-,TRBJ2-3,-,TRBV5-1,TGCGCCAGCAGCTTGGTGCAGGCCGATACGCAGTATTTT,CASSLVQADTQYF
once,TRBJ2-2,TRBD2,TRBV7-2,TGTGCCAGCAGCTTAGATCGAGCGGGGGGCGGGGAGCTGTTTTTT,CASSLDRAGGGELFF
once,TRBJ2-3,TRBD2,TRBV9,TGTGCCAGCAGCGTCGGGTTAGCGGGGGGCGTAACAGATACGCAGTATTTT,CASSVGLAGGVTDTQYF
few,TRBJ2-1,TRBD1,TRBV9,TGTGCCAGCAGCAAGGAGACAGGGGCCCCTAATTGGTACAATGAGCAGTTCTTC,CASSKETGAPNWYNEQFF
few,TRBJ2-2,-,TRBV19,TGTGCCAGTAGTATCATAGGCCGACTCACCGGGGAGCTGTTTTTT,CASSIIGRLTGELFF
-,TRBJ2-7,TRBD2,TRBV19,TGTGCCAGTAGTTCCAGACTAGCGGCATCCTACGAGCAGTACTTC,CASSSRLAASYEQYF
-,TRBJ2-2,-,TRBV11-2,TGTGCCAGCAGCTTGCCCAGGGGGAACACCGGGGAGCTGTTTTTT,CASSLPRGNTGELFF
-,TRBJ2-3,-,TRBV5-1,TGCGCCAGCAGCTTAGGACTATCCCTAGATACGCAGTATTTT,CASSLGLSLDTQYF
-,TRBJ2-1,TRBD1,TRBV19,TGTGCCAGTAGTCGGACAGGGCGAACTTACAATGAGCAGTTCTTC,CASSRTGRTYNEQFF
-,TRBJ2-1,TRBD2,TRBV6-5,TGTGCCAGCAGACCGAATAGCGGGAGTCGCCATGAGCAGTTCTTC,CASRPNSGSRHEQFF
few,TRBJ1-4,-,TRBV30,TGTGCCTGGAGTTCCGGGAGTGAAAAACTGTTTTTT,CAWSSGSEKLFF
few,TRBJ2-7,TRBD1,TRBV18,TGTGCCAGCTCCCAAGAGACAGGGGGGTATGAGTCCTACGAGCAGTACTTC,CASSQETGGYESYEQYF
once,TRBJ2-1,TRBD1,TRBV30,TGTGCCTGGATCCGGGACAGGGAGAATGAGCAGTTCTTC,CAWIRDRENEQFF
-,TRBJ1-5,-,TRBV7-9,TGTGCCAGCAGCTCTGGGGGGGCTGGGCAGCCCCAGCATTTT,CASSSGGAGQPQHF
once,TRBJ2-5,TRBD1,TRBV3-1/TRBV3-2,TGTGCCAGCAGCCAGGGACAGGGGAGGAGGGAGACCCAGTACTTC,CASSQGQGRRETQYF
-,TRBJ2-5,-,TRBV28,TGTGCCAGCAGTTGGTGGGCAGAGACCCAGTACTTC,CASSWWAETQYF
few,TRBJ1-1,-,TRBV5-4,TGTGCCAGCAGCTTGGACAGGGACAACACTGAAGCTTTCTTT,CASSLDRDNTEAFF
few,TRBJ2-2,-,TRBV7-2,TGTGCCAGCAGCTTAGGGGCCCCCGCGAACACCGGGGAGCTGTTTTTT,CASSLGAPANTGELFF
-,TRBJ1-5,-,TRBV12-3/TRBV12-4,TGTGCCAGCAGTTCACAGGGTCGGCAGCCCCAGCATTTT,CASSSQGRQPQHF
-,TRBJ2-7,TRBD2,TRBV27,TGTGCCAGCAGCTCCCCGGGGGGGCGCATCTACGAGCAGTACTTC,CASSSPGGRIYEQYF
-,TRBJ1-6,TRBD1,TRBV11-2,TGTGCCAGCAGCCAGAGGACAGGGTCCCATTCACCCCTCCACTTT,CASSQRTGSHSPLHF
-,TRBJ1-2,-,TRBV19,TGTGCCAGTAGTATCAGGCCTGGCTATGGCTACACCTTC,CASSIRPGYGYTF
few,TRBJ1-2,-,TRBV5-6,TGTGCCAGCAGCTTGGTTGGGCGCACCTATGGCTACACCTTC,CASSLVGRTYGYTF
-,TRBJ1-2,-,TRBV27,TGTGCCAGCAGTTTATATCGGGGTAGCGGCTACACCTTC,CASSLYRGSGYTF
-,TRBJ1-2,TRBD1,TRBV6-5,TGTGCCAGCAGTTACGGGACAGGGGGTTATGGCTACACCTTC,CASSYGTGGYGYTF
-,TRBJ1-2,TRBD1,TRBV30,TGTGCCGCCCGGGACAGGTCTGTTGTTTCTACCCGAAACTATGGCTACACCTTC,CAARDRSVVSTRNYGYTF
-,TRBJ2-2,TRBD2,TRBV23-1,TGCGCCAGCAGTCAGGGCGGGACTAGCGGGAGCACCGGGGAGCTGTTTTTT,CASSQGGTSGSTGELFF
-,TRBJ2-1,-,TRBV7-9,TGTGCCAGCAGCCATGACCAGGGGTACAATGAGCAGTTCTTC,CASSHDQGYNEQFF
-,TRBJ2-7,TRBD1,TRBV6-5,TGTGCCAGCAGTTACTACGGACAGGGCTACGAGCAGTACTTC,CASSYYGQGYEQYF
-,TRBJ1-1,-,TRBV18,TGTGCCAGCTCACCGGCAGAGCCAGGGGACACTGAAGCTTTCTTT,CASSPAEPGDTEAFF
-,TRBJ2-7,-,TRBV6-2/TRBV6-3,TGTGCCAGCAGTCTAGGAGTAGTGCTAAACTACGAGCAGTACTTC,CASSLGVVLNYEQYF
-,TRBJ2-7,-,TRBV6-5,TGTGCCAGCAGCCATACTCCGGGACAAACCTACGAGCAGTACTTC,CASSHTPGQTYEQYF
-,TRBJ2-1,TRBD2,TRBV6-2/TRBV6-3,TGTGCCAGCAGTTACTCTGCTAGCGGGGGGCATGAGCAGTTCTTC,CASSYSASGGHEQFF
once,TRBJ1-1,-,TRBV5-1,TGCGCCAGCAGCTTGGAACCCCCTTGGAGAGGTGAAGCTTTCTTT,CASSLEPPWRGEAFF